Listed here are 27 T cell receptor beta chains from one sample, sequenced in a study of T cell repertoires in aging, cancer and after chemotherapy. A mixed TRB-A/B primer pool amplified rearranged TRB by multiplex touch-down PCR. TCRdb passed the multiplex PCR reads through MiXCR, listing each CDR3 protein once. The data show some 1,300 distinct CDR3 sequences, over 25% seen once. TCR beta rearrangements were amplified from peripheral blood genomic DNA. The source material was blood. The receptors stem from a human donor with a solid tumor.

The genes are TRBV12-3 or TRBV12-4 and TRBJ2-5; 7 positions agree with TRBD1. CDR3 length equals 13 residues. The V segment lost 9 bases and the J segment 2 bases; nucleotides outside the gene matches: 6. CDR3 in DNA: TGTGCCAGGGGCCGGGACAGACAAGAGACCCAGTACTTC. This sequence encodes CARGRDRQETQYF.

J is TRBJ2-3 and V is TRBV6-1; 8 nucleotides align to TRBD2. The CDR3 has 14 residues. The germline CDR1 and CDR2 sequences are MNHNS and SASEGT. The ends lost 1 base at V and 6 bases at J; junction bases unmatched: 3. CDR3 bases: TGTGCCAGCAGTGAAGTAGCGGGGCCCGATACGCAGTATTTT. Its translation: CASSEVAGPDTQYF.

V usage is TRBV20-1 and J usage is TRBJ1-5, with a weak D call TRBD1 (5 bases). Germline CDR1 and CDR2: DFQATT and SNEGSKA (reference sequence). There are 14 residues in the CDR3. V shed 5 bases and J shed 2 bases, with 13 bases lying between them. This CDR3 is CSAGDRRRNQPQHF. The CDR3, as DNA: TGCAGTGCTGGCGACAGAAGACGCAATCAGCCCCAGCATTTT.

This clonotype is categorized as medium-sized. This chain links TRBV19 with TRBJ2-5; D possibly corresponds to TRBD1 (6 bases). This CDR3 spans 16 amino acids. Trimming removed 4 bases at V and 1 base at J, with 16 bases between. From germline, CDR1 is LNHDA and CDR2 SQIVND (reference sequence). Here the CDR3 reads CASSKVSRGSQETQYF. The CDR3 nucleotides are TGTGCCAGTAGTAAGGTCAGCAGGGGAAGCCAAGAGACCCAGTACTTC.

This clonotype was seen a few times. The chain links TRBV27 to TRBJ1-4, with D possibly TRBD1 on 6 matching bases. V lost 3 bases and J 7 bases, leaving 18 bases between the germline ends. CDR1 MNHEY and CDR2 SMNVEV come from the germline V gene (reference sequence). This CDR3 region has 16 residues. CDR3 in amino acids: CASSFGSAGASEKLFF. The CDR3 coding sequence is TGTGCCAGCAGTTTCGGCTCGGCAGGGGCGAGTGAAAAACTGTTTTTT.

This clonotype is judged large. The chain employs TRBV6-5 and TRBJ1-2; D possibly corresponds to TRBD1 (5 bases). Germline lookup yields CDR1 MNHEY and CDR2 SVGAGI. The CDR3 is 14 amino acids. V was shortened by 7 bases and J by 0 bases, with 12 bases between the two germline ends. DNA of the CDR3: TGTGCCAGCACGCGGGACGGAGCTAACTATGGCTACACCTTC. Amino acid sequence: CASTRDGANYGYTF.

CDR3 protein: CAISEGAPTGLNTEAFF. CDR3 DNA sequence: TGTGCCATCAGTGAGGGGGCCCCTACAGGGTTGAACACTGAAGCTTTCTTT. V usage is TRBV10-3 and J usage is TRBJ1-1; TRBD1 might be the D (6 bases). This CDR3 comprises 17 residues. CDR1 and CDR2 from the germline V gene are ENHRY and SYGVKD. Trimming took off 2 bases at V and 0 bases at J, with 16 bases between the two ends.

This clonotype is medium-sized (0.01 to 0.1%) by share. This rearrangement joins TRBV19 to TRBJ2-7; no firm D call. V lost 8 bases, J lost 4 bases, and 12 bases lay in between. CDR3 length equals 12 residues. Germline CDR1 LNHDA, CDR2 SQIVND (reference sequence). CDR3 nucleotide sequence: TGTGCCAGTTCCCAGTTTTCGTACGAGCAGTACTTC. Translating gives CASSQFSYEQYF.

Note on this clonotype: A much larger clone sits a single nucleotide away, making a read error possible. The chain uses TRBV6-5 and TRBJ1-5; a weak D match, TRBD1 (5 bases). This CDR3 is 14 amino acids long. Germline V gene data show CDR1 as MNHEY and CDR2 as SVGAGI. In DNA, the CDR3 is TGTGGGGGCAGCAACATCCATAGCAATCAGCCCAAGCATTTT. Its protein product is CGGSNIHSNQPKHF.

By frequency in the sample, this clonotype is large. The chain joins TRBV6-5 to TRBJ1-2; a weak D match, TRBD1 (5 bases). Germline values: CDR1 MNHEY, CDR2 SVGAGI. CDR3 length: 15 residues. The V end lost 2 bases, the J end lost 5 bases, and 15 bases lay between the germline ends. The CDR3 coding sequence is TGTGCCAGCAGTTACCGGACGGGGCGAGGGTATGGCTACACCTTC. It specifies CASSYRTGRGYGYTF.

This clonotype is judged medium-sized. V is TRBV6-1 and J is TRBJ2-1; 8 bases line up with TRBD1. Germline V CDR1 and CDR2: MNHNS, SASEGT. J was trimmed by 6 bases and V by 2 bases; bases with no gene match: 6. The CDR3 runs to 15 residues. CDR3 coding DNA: TGTGCCAGCAGTGAATGGGGGACAGGCGGCAATGAGCAGTTCTTC. It yields the protein CASSEWGTGGNEQFF.

In its sample, this clonotype is large. The chain recombines TRBV29-1 with TRBJ2-6; D uncertain. Deletions cut 4 bases from V and 0 bases from J, with 7 bases between. Germline V gene lookup returns CDR1 SQVTM and CDR2 ANQGSEA. The CDR3 extends over 14 amino acids. The CDR3 nucleotides are TGCAGCGTTGGGAAGAGCTCTGGGGCCAACGTCCTGACTTTC. Translated: CSVGKSSGANVLTF.

By sample share, this clonotype is large. The rearrangement joins TRBV30 to TRBJ2-1; D is possibly TRBD1 (5 bases). CDR3 length equals 15 residues. CDR1 and CDR2 from the germline V gene are GTSNPN and SVGIG (reference sequence). V was pared by 0 bases and J by 3 bases, with 12 bases between. The CDR3 is CAWSVGGAVYNEQFF. CDR3 DNA: TGTGCCTGGAGTGTAGGTGGGGCCGTCTACAATGAGCAGTTCTTC.

The V call is TRBV5-1, the J call TRBJ2-1, with TRBD1 identical over 10 bases. V trimming: 8 bases; J trimming: 4 bases; junction bases outside the gene matches: 9. This CDR3 is 15 amino acids long. Germline V gene data show CDR1 as SGHRS and CDR2 as YFSETQ. The CDR3 protein is CASNRPGQGYNEQFF. In DNA, the CDR3 is TGCGCCAGTAACCGACCGGGACAGGGGTACAATGAGCAGTTCTTC.

This clonotype has just a few counts. This chain links TRBV20-1 with TRBJ1-2, with D uncertain. The V end lost 2 bases, the J end lost 3 bases, and 19 bases lay between the germline ends. The CDR3 is 16 amino acids. Germline CDR1 reads DFQATT; CDR2 reads SNEGSKA (reference sequence). The DNA of the CDR3 is TGCAGTGCTAGACCCACTAGGAACCCCACCTACTATGGCTACACCTTC. Protein: CSARPTRNPTYYGYTF.

By share of the sample, this clonotype is large. The chain is built from TRBV6-4 and TRBJ1-2, with D maybe TRBD1 (5 bases). This CDR3 region has 14 residues. The ends were cut back, 5 bases at V and 8 bases at J, with 18 bases in the middle. In germline, CDR1 is MRHNA, CDR2 SNTAGT. The CDR3 protein is CASSNGDPSRGYTF. The CDR3 DNA reads as TGTGCCAGCAGTAACGGGGACCCTTCTCGCGGCTACACCTTC.

By its share, this clonotype is medium-sized. The gene calls are TRBV6-2 or TRBV6-3 and TRBJ2-3; maybe TRBD1 (6 bases). V was trimmed by 2 bases and J by 5 bases, leaving 14 bases between them. Germline values: CDR1 MNHEY, CDR2 SVGEGT. CDR3 length: 15 amino acids. The CDR3 is CASSYGTPPGDTQYF. CDR3 DNA sequence: TGTGCCAGCAGTTACGGGACACCTCCCGGAGATACGCAGTATTTT.

By sample share, this clonotype is medium-sized (0.01 to 0.1%). The chain links TRBV7-6 to TRBJ2-5; no clear D. The CDR3 consists of 14 residues. Germline CDR1 and CDR2: SGHVS and FNYEAQ. Between the trimmed V and J ends, which lost 3 bases and 2 bases, there was a span of 10 bases. CDR3 sequence reads: CASSFTGVQETQYF. CDR3 sequence (DNA): TGTGCCAGCAGCTTTACTGGGGTACAAGAGACCCAGTACTTC.

Comments on this clonotype: At one of its ends the junction is not consistent with the germline gene, which may arise from a read error. V is TRBV5-6 and J is TRBJ2-3, with 8 bases that match TRBD2. This CDR3 is built from 14 residues. Per germline, CDR1 SGHDT and CDR2 YYEEEE. The CDR3 nucleotides are TGCGCCAGCAGCGGCCACGGGGGGGCAGATACGCAGTATTTT. This translates into CASSGHGGADTQYF.

This clonotype is medium-sized in the sample. J is TRBJ1-2 and V is TRBV6-1, with 7 bases lining up with TRBD1. The V gene's germline CDR1 is MNHNS and CDR2 SASEGT. V dropped 6 bases and J dropped 1; count of bases not matched to a gene: 5. CDR3 size: 14 residues. This CDR3 reads CASSGTAFNYGYTF. For the CDR3, the DNA is TGTGCCAGCAGCGGGACAGCTTTTAACTATGGCTACACCTTC.

The rearrangement joins TRBV12-5 to TRBJ2-1; a weak D match, TRBD2 (6 bases). The CDR3 consists of 16 residues. Germline CDR1 is LGHNT and CDR2 is FRNRAP. The ends were cut back, 6 bases at V and 7 bases at J, with 22 bases in the middle. The CDR3 protein is CASGPEGLPSHNEQFF. CDR3 nucleotides: TGTGCTAGTGGCCCGGAGGGGCTCCCCTCCCATAATGAGCAGTTCTTC.

This clonotype has only a few counts. The rearrangement uses TRBV6-1 and TRBJ1-2; the D gene is possibly TRBD1 (6 bases). Deletions cut 3 bases from V and 4 bases from J, with 15 bases between. Germline CDR1 reads MNHNS; CDR2 reads SASEGT. There are 15 residues in the CDR3. The CDR3 spells CASSDSTGSPYGYTF. The CDR3 DNA sequence: TGTGCCAGCAGTGACTCCACAGGGTCTCCCTATGGCTACACCTTC.

This clonotype has a handful of counts. The chain combines TRBV5-1 with TRBJ2-7; the match to TRBD2 covers 7 bases. This CDR3 is built from 15 residues. Trimming took 3 bases from V and 5 from J; bases not matched to a gene: 11. CDR1 is SGHRS and CDR2 is YFSETQ in the germline V gene. CDR3 sequence (DNA): TGCGCCAGCAGCTCCCCTTTTGCGGGAGAAGACGAGCAGTACTTC. Translated: CASSSPFAGEDEQYF. Using reference TRBV5-1 and TRBJ2-7 for the parts outside the CDR3, the full variable domain is KAGVTQTPRYLIKTRGQQVTLSCSPISGHRSVSWYQQTPGQGLQFLFEYFSETQRNKGNFPGRFSGRQFSNSRSEMNVSTLELGDSALYLCASSSPFAGEDEQYFGPGTRLTVT.

The chain carries TRBV4-2 and TRBJ1-4, with 10 bases fitting TRBD1. CDR1 is LGHNA and CDR2 is YNFKEQ in the germline V gene. The CDR3 is 16 amino acids. V lost 0 bases to trimming and J lost 8 bases; unmatched junction nucleotides: 6. DNA for the CDR3: TGTGCCAGCAGCCAAGATCTCGGGACAGGGGTGGAAAAACTGTTTTTT. Translated: CASSQDLGTGVEKLFF.

This clonotype qualifies as large. The rearrangement uses TRBV12-3 or TRBV12-4 and TRBJ2-7; D gene ambiguous. CDR3 size: 11 residues. The V end lost 1 base, the J end lost 4 bases, and 2 bases lay between the germline ends. The CDR3 is CASSLGYEQYF. The CDR3 nucleotides are TGTGCCAGCAGTTTAGGGTACGAGCAGTACTTC.

Judged by abundance, this clonotype is medium-sized (0.01 to 0.1%). This chain uses TRBV6-5 with TRBJ1-5, with 7 bases lining up with TRBD1. Germline assignment: CDR1 MNHEY and CDR2 SVGAGI. The CDR3 is made up of 14 amino acids. V lost 4 bases, J lost 3 bases, and 3 bases stayed unmatched. CDR3 region: CASSWGQHNQPQHF. Written as DNA, the CDR3 is TGTGCCAGCAGTTGGGGACAGCACAATCAGCCCCAGCATTTT.

This clonotype is large (0.1 to 1%). The V gene is TRBV30, the J gene TRBJ1-2; TRBD1 might be the D (6 bases). V lost 4 bases, J lost 8 bases, and 23 bases lay in between. The CDR3 contains 15 residues. Germline CDR1 reads GTSNPN; CDR2 reads SVGIG (reference sequence). CDR3: CAWTGLTGTLRGYTF. The CDR3 DNA reads as TGTGCCTGGACCGGGTTGACGGGGACACTTCGGGGCTACACCTTC.